This T cell receptor (beta chain) was recovered during a study of CD8+ T cells in alopecia areata. Indicated treatment: oral pan-JAK inhibitor, 5-10 mg twice daily. Sequencing used cDNA as its template, made by extracting RNA and reverse transcribing it. TCRdb's copy holds only in-frame clones and misses some; the assay was immunoSEQ multiplex PCR. The sample includes 90,000 to 120,000 clones, 84% seen only once; the top ten take over 20%. Per germline, CDR1 SEHNR and CDR2 FQNEAQ (reference sequence). The V segment lost 8 bases and the J segment 5 bases; nucleotides outside the gene matches: 14. The CDR3 runs to 16 residues.

This sample comprised CD8+ T cells sorted from blood, obtained at week 24, from a patient treated with tofacitinib. This TCR derives from a human donor with alopecia areata. The rearrangement links TRBV7-9 to TRBJ2-7; TRBD1 agrees at 11 bases. The chain's CDR3 is CASGTTMDRGPNEQYF. The CDR3 DNA sequence: TGTGCCAGCGGAACAACCATGGACAGGGGGCCCAACGAGCAGTACTTC.